These 6 T cell receptor beta chains were sequenced from one sample in a study of blood T cell repertoires in COVID-19. TCRdb's copy holds only in-frame clones and misses some; the assay was immunoSEQ multiplex PCR. The sample yields around 88,000 clones, more than 85% seen once. Sample: peripheral blood. The source of these receptors is a man aged 60 to 69 with acute or convalescent COVID-19.

The genes are TRBV10-3 and TRBJ1-2; weak D call: TRBD1 (6 bases). Trimming took off 6 bases at V and 3 bases at J, with 8 bases between the two ends. The CDR3 extends over 12 amino acids. The germline gives CDR1 ENHRY, CDR2 SYGVKD. CDR3 region: CAISGQYYGYTF. The CDR3 DNA sequence: TGTGCCATCAGCGGACAGTACTATGGCTACACCTTC.

V gene TRBV6-6 combines with J gene TRBJ1-3; tentatively, D is TRBD1 (6 bases). The V gene's germline CDR1 is MNHNY and CDR2 SVGAGI (reference sequence). The CDR3 loop spans 13 amino acids. The V gene lost 7 bases and the J gene lost 1 base, with 8 bases spanning the gap. CDR3 sequence reads: CASKTGSGNTIYF. CDR3 in DNA: TGTGCCAGCAAAACAGGGTCTGGAAACACCATATATTTT.

This rearrangement joins TRBV9 to TRBJ2-3; 7 nucleotides agree with TRBD2. V dropped 4 bases and J dropped 3; count of bases not matched to a gene: 5. Germline V lookup: CDR1 SGDLS, CDR2 YYNGEE. This CDR3 comprises 14 residues. The CDR3 DNA sequence: TGTGCCAGCAGCCCGGCGGGGGAGACAGATACGCAGTATTTT. It yields the protein CASSPAGETDTQYF.

This chain links TRBV30 with TRBJ2-1, with D perhaps matching TRBD2 (6 bases). The CDR3 totals 11 residues. CDR1 GTSNPN and CDR2 SVGIG come from the germline V gene (reference sequence). V was shortened by 1 base and J by 8 bases, with 6 bases between the two germline ends. The DNA for the CDR3 is TGTGCCTGGAGTGGGGGGGATGAGCAGTTCTTC. Protein: CAWSGGDEQFF.

The V and J genes are TRBV27 and TRBJ2-7; the match to TRBD2 covers 7 bases. Germline V gene lookup returns CDR1 MNHEY and CDR2 SMNVEV (reference sequence). The V segment lost 8 bases and the J segment 0 bases; nucleotides outside the gene matches: 10. The CDR3 is 15 amino acids. This CDR3 reads CASYGGEGSSYEQYF. The DNA of the CDR3 is TGTGCCAGCTATGGGGGGGAGGGGAGCTCCTACGAGCAGTACTTC.

The CDR3: CASSPDSPSNQPQHF. The DNA of the CDR3 is TGTGCCAGCTCACCGGACAGCCCTAGCAATCAGCCCCAGCATTTT. This chain joins TRBV18 and TRBJ1-5, with D perhaps TRBD1 (6 bases). Germline CDR1 and CDR2: KGHSH and LQKENI. Deletions cut 3 bases from V and 0 bases from J, with 9 bases between. The CDR3 runs to 15 residues.